These 11 T cell receptor beta chains were all obtained from the same sample, sequenced in a study of cytomegalovirus exposure and HLA in healthy donors. The PCR had 60 Vbeta and 13 Jbeta primers. Measured with immunoSEQ multiplex PCR; TCRdb has only the in-frame clones, and not every one. The sample holds over 100,000 clones, under 85% seen once. The sample was PBMCs. These receptors were taken from a man aged 35 to 55 in good health and CMV-seronegative.

This chain uses TRBV4-2 with TRBJ2-2; D remains unclear. Trimming took 2 bases from V and 2 from J, leaving 9 bases between them. Per the germline V gene, CDR1 is LGHNA and CDR2 is YNFKEQ. This CDR3 is built from 15 residues. The CDR3 DNA follows: TGTGCCAGCAGCCAAATACTCCAAAACACCGGGGAGCTGTTTTTT. Translation: CASSQILQNTGELFF.

The rearrangement joins TRBV27 to TRBJ2-2, with D tentatively TRBD2 (6 bases). Germline loops: CDR1 MNHEY, CDR2 SMNVEV (reference sequence). Trimming shortened V by 2 bases and J by 5 bases, and 18 bases separated the two germline ends. The CDR3 has 17 residues. CDR3 coding DNA: TGTGCCAGCAGTTTACCCCGGTGGCCAGGGAGGACCGGGGAGCTGTTTTTT. Residues: CASSLPRWPGRTGELFF.

The chain uses TRBV9 and TRBJ1-3; 7 bases fit TRBD1. CDR1 and CDR2 from the germline V gene are SGDLS and YYNGEE. Trimming removed 2 bases from V and 7 bases from J; junction bases left unmatched: 15. There are 17 residues in the CDR3. DNA of the CDR3: TGTGCCAGCAGCGTGGGGATCCGGGACAGACTCGGTAACACCATATATTTT. The encoded protein is CASSVGIRDRLGNTIYF. Variable domain in full (rest from reference TRBV9 and TRBJ1-3): DSGVTQTPKHLITATGQRVTLRCSPRSGDLSVYWYQQSLDQGLQFLIQYYNGEERAKGNILERFSAQQFPDLHSELNLSSLELGDSALYFCASSVGIRDRLGNTIYFGEGSWLTVV.

This chain joins TRBV2 and TRBJ2-6, with D tentatively TRBD1 (5 bases). CDR1 is SNHLY and CDR2 is FYNNEI in the germline V gene. The CDR3 has 17 amino acids. V lost 6 bases, J lost 8 bases, and 23 bases lay in between. Here the CDR3 DNA reads TGTGCCAGCAGCCCCCCTGATCTCAGGGAATGGTCCAACGTCCTGACTTTC. Its protein product is CASSPPDLREWSNVLTF.

The V gene is TRBV2, the J gene TRBJ2-5; 9 bases align to TRBD2. The CDR3 length is 15 residues. Unmatched junction bases numbered 6, after V lost 6 bases and J lost 1 base. Germline V lookup: CDR1 SNHLY, CDR2 FYNNEI. Written as DNA, the CDR3 is TGTGCCAGCAGCAGACTAGCGGCGGTCCAAGAGACCCAGTACTTC. As protein: CASSRLAAVQETQYF.

J is TRBJ2-7 and V is TRBV5-6; TRBD1 is a possible D gene (5 bases). There are 15 residues in the CDR3. Trimming cost V 0 bases and J 5 bases, with 15 bases left between them. Germline V gene data show CDR1 as SGHDT and CDR2 as YYEEEE. CDR3 protein: CASSLEAIRANEQYF. Here the CDR3 DNA reads TGTGCCAGCAGCTTGGAGGCCATCAGGGCCAACGAGCAGTACTTC. Filled out from reference TRBV5-6 and TRBJ2-7, the complete variable domain reads DAGVTQSPTHLIKTRGQQVTLRCSPKSGHDTVSWYQQALGQGPQFIFQYYEEEERQRGNFPDRFSGHQFPNYSSELNVNALLLGDSALYLCASSLEAIRANEQYFGPGTRLTVT.

The rearrangement joins TRBV9 to TRBJ1-4; D is perhaps TRBD1 (6 bases). The germline V gene has CDR1 SGDLS and CDR2 YYNGEE. V was pared by 3 bases and J by 4 bases, with 13 bases between. The CDR3 loop spans 15 amino acids. This CDR3 reads CASSDNRESNEKLFF. The CDR3 coding sequence is TGTGCCAGCAGCGACAACAGGGAGAGTAATGAAAAACTGTTTTTT.

The gene calls are TRBV5-1 and TRBJ2-3; D is unclear. CDR3 length: 14 residues. With 4 bases removed from V and 1 base from J, the gap between germline ends came to 10 bases. Germline loops: CDR1 SGHRS, CDR2 YFSETQ. Here the CDR3 reads CASSPDLGTDTQYF. The CDR3, as DNA: TGCGCCAGCAGCCCAGATTTGGGCACAGATACGCAGTATTTT.

This clone was seen a few times. This chain links TRBV4-2 with TRBJ2-7; no clear D gene. Germline loops: CDR1 LGHNA, CDR2 YNFKEQ. The CDR3 sequence is 14 residues long. The V gene lost 4 bases and the J gene lost 0 bases, with 10 bases spanning the gap. Here the CDR3 reads CASSRETHSYEQYF. The CDR3, as DNA: TGTGCCAGCAGCCGAGAGACTCACTCCTACGAGCAGTACTTC.

This chain joins TRBV28 and TRBJ1-6; possibly TRBD1 for D (6 bases). The CDR3 covers 14 residues. Trimming stripped 3 bases from V and 6 bases from J, with 9 bases between. Germline V gene lookup returns CDR1 MDHEN and CDR2 SYDVKM. CDR3 sequence reads: CASSFTGSNSPLHF. The CDR3 DNA is TGTGCCAGCAGTTTTACAGGGTCTAATTCACCCCTCCACTTT.

CDR3 coding DNA: TGTGCCAGCAGCTTGGGGGGACTAGCTAACTCCTACGAGCAGTACTTC. Residues: CASSLGGLANSYEQYF. This rearrangement joins TRBV5-4 to TRBJ2-7; 9 bases line up with TRBD2. V was pared by 0 bases and J by 0 bases, with 4 bases of the junction left unmatched. Germline values: CDR1 SGHNT, CDR2 YYREEE (reference sequence). The length of the CDR3 is 16 residues.